This is a list of T cell receptor beta chains from one sample in a study of T cell responses to AZD1222 COVID-19 vaccine. Sequencing used immunoSEQ multiplex PCR; TCRdb keeps in-frame clones, though not all of them. The sample has under 85,000 clones, roughly nine tenths seen once. The sequencing here drew on peripheral blood, taken 28 days after the second AZD1222 dose. These receptors were taken from an adult who received the AZD1222 COVID-19 vaccine. CDR3s include the opening cysteine and the closing phenylalanine or tryptophan. The D gene is left open where the match is weak. The listing skips clone size in some rows; elsewhere it reads once, few, many or a size class.

>NA|TRBV2|NA|TRBJ1-1
TGTGCCAGCGGAACCACAGATAACACTGAAGCTTTCTTT
CASGTTDNTEAFF
>NA|TRBV3-1/TRBV3-2|NA|TRBJ1-2
TGTGCCAGCAGCCCATTCGGGGGGGACTATGGCTACACCTTC
CASSPFGGDYGYTF
>NA|TRBV6-5|NA|TRBJ2-5
TGTGCCAGCAGGACGTCACAGGGACAAGAGACCCAGTACTTC
CASRTSQGQETQYF
>TRBD1|TRBV6-1|NA|TRBJ2-3
TGTGCCAGCAGTGAACACGGGACAGGCGTACCGGATACGCAGTATTTT
CASSEHGTGVPDTQYF
>NA|TRBV5-5|NA|TRBJ2-1
TGTGCCAGCAGCTTGTCGTACAATGAGCAGTTCTTC
CASSLSYNEQFF
>NA|TRBV12-3/TRBV12-4|NA|TRBJ1-2
TGTGCCAGCAGTTTACGGACCTATGGCTACACCTTC
CASSLRTYGYTF
>NA|TRBV11-2|NA|TRBJ1-5
TGTGCCAGCAGCCCTGGGGGCAATCAGCCCCAGCATTTT
CASSPGGNQPQHF
>NA|TRBV7-7|once|TRBJ2-3
TGTGCCAGCAGCCCAGGGGCCACAGATACGCAGTATTTT
CASSPGATDTQYF
>NA|TRBV6-1|NA|TRBJ2-3
TGTGCCAGCAGTGAACCTAAGACCGGGACAGATACGCAGTATTTT
CASSEPKTGTDTQYF
>NA|TRBV12-3/TRBV12-4|once|TRBJ1-4
TGTGCCAGCAGCCTAGTGAGAGGTGAAAAACTGTTTTTT
CASSLVRGEKLFF
>NA|TRBV7-9|NA|TRBJ1-1
TGTGCCAGCAGCTTTCCGAGTTCGTACACTGAAGCTTTCTTT
CASSFPSSYTEAFF
>NA|TRBV4-3|NA|TRBJ2-3
TGCGCCAGCAGCCAGCAGGGTGGCACAGATACGCAGTATTTT
CASSQQGGTDTQYF
>NA|TRBV12-3/TRBV12-4|NA|TRBJ1-1
TGTGCCAGCAGTCCCTCCTTAGGCACTGAAGCTTTCTTT
CASSPSLGTEAFF
>TRBD1|TRBV5-1|NA|TRBJ1-1
TGCGCCAGCAGCTTTACCCAGGGGGGCACTGAAGCTTTCTTT
CASSFTQGGTEAFF
>NA|TRBV11-2|NA|TRBJ1-5
TGTGCCAGCAGCCCCGACGGATATAGCAATCAGCCCCAGCATTTT
CASSPDGYSNQPQHF
>NA|TRBV2|NA|TRBJ2-1
TGTGCCAGCAGTGATGGCCCACTGGGGTTCTTC
CASSDGPLGFF
>NA|TRBV5-1|NA|TRBJ2-7
TGCGCCAGCAGGCCAGAGGGTGGCTACGAGCAGTACTTC
CASRPEGGYEQYF
>NA|TRBV7-8|NA|TRBJ1-1
TGTGCCAGCAGCTTAGGGGCAAAGGCTTTCTTT
CASSLGAKAFF
>NA|TRBV7-9|NA|TRBJ2-3
TGTGCCAGCAGCGGTTGGGGGGTTGAAGATACGCAGTATTTT
CASSGWGVEDTQYF
>TRBD1|TRBV11-3|NA|TRBJ2-1
TGTGCCAGCTCCCGGGACAGGGGGCTTGGGGAGCAGTTCTTC
CASSRDRGLGEQFF
>NA|TRBV5-1|NA|TRBJ2-2
TGCGCCAGCAGCGGAACCGGGATAGGGACCTCCGTCGGGGAGCTGTTTTTT
CASSGTGIGTSVGELFF
>TRBD1|TRBV11-3|NA|TRBJ2-7
TGTGCCAGCAGCCTTATAGGACAGGACGAGCAGTACTTC
CASSLIGQDEQYF
>NA|TRBV7-2|NA|TRBJ2-5
TGTGCCAGCAGCCCTCACAAGCAAGAGACCCAGTACTTC
CASSPHKQETQYF
>TRBD2|TRBV5-1|once|TRBJ2-7
TGCGCCAGCAGCCCCCCTCCTGGCGGGGGAACCCACGAGCAGTACTTC
CASSPPPGGGTHEQYF
>NA|TRBV7-9|NA|TRBJ2-5
TGTGCCAGCAGCTTAGCCTCCCGTCCGGAGACCCAGTACTTC
CASSLASRPETQYF
>NA|TRBV4-3|NA|TRBJ2-3
TGCGCCAGCAGCCAAGATGGGCTCACAGATACGCAGTATTTT
CASSQDGLTDTQYF
>NA|TRBV7-2|NA|TRBJ2-3
TGTGCCAGCAGCTCAGCGGGTAGCACAGATACGCAGTATTTT
CASSSAGSTDTQYF
>TRBD2|TRBV7-8|NA|TRBJ2-1
TGTGCCAGCAGCCAGGGACTAGCGGGGGGCCGGGAGCAGTTCTTC
CASSQGLAGGREQFF
>TRBD2|TRBV9|NA|TRBJ2-2
TGTGCCAGCAGCCCCCCGACTAGCGGGAGGGCCGGGAACGGGGAGCTGTTTTTT
CASSPPTSGRAGNGELFF
>NA|TRBV5-6|NA|TRBJ1-4
TGTGCCAGCAGCTTGAGGGGATTGGGGGAAAAACTGTTTTTT
CASSLRGLGEKLFF
>NA|TRBV25-1|few|TRBJ1-2
TGTGCCAGCAGTGGACGACAGGATCCTAACTATGGCTACACCTTC
CASSGRQDPNYGYTF
>NA|TRBV19|NA|TRBJ1-1
TGTGCCTCGAGGGGGGGAACCTTGAACACTGAAGCTTTCTTT
CASRGGTLNTEAFF
>NA|TRBV1|NA|TRBJ1-4
TGCACCAGCAGCCTCCGGAAAAATGAAAAACTGTTTTTT
CTSSLRKNEKLFF
>TRBD2|TRBV11-3|NA|TRBJ2-7
TGTGCCAGCAGCTTAGATAGCGGGATTACGACCTCTTACTCCTACGAGCAGTACTTC
CASSLDSGITTSYSYEQYF
>TRBD1|TRBV5-1|once|TRBJ2-3
TGCGCCAGCAGCGCAGACAGGGGAGCGACAGATACGCAGTATTTT
CASSADRGATDTQYF
>NA|TRBV9|NA|TRBJ1-6
TGTGCCAGCAGCGCGAGGGCCGAGTCCCTCTCACCCCTCCACTTT
CASSARAESLSPLHF
>NA|TRBV7-9|NA|TRBJ1-1
TGTGCCAGCAGTCAGAGGGCATTGAACACTGAAGCTTTCTTT
CASSQRALNTEAFF
>NA|TRBV11-3|NA|TRBJ2-7
TGTGCCAGCAGCTCTCTCTTGATGGACGAGCAGTACTTC
CASSSLLMDEQYF
>NA|TRBV6-5|few|TRBJ1-6
TGTGCCAGCAAAGAGGGTTCCTCCTATAATTCACCCCTCCACTTT
CASKEGSSYNSPLHF
>NA|TRBV10-3|NA|TRBJ1-4
TGTGCCATCAGTGAGTCTCGGCAACAGGCAACTAATGAAAAACTGTTTTTT
CAISESRQQATNEKLFF
>NA|TRBV27|few|TRBJ1-6
TGTGCCAGCAGGACCTATAATTCACCCCTCCACTTT
CASRTYNSPLHF
>NA|TRBV2|NA|TRBJ2-3
TGTGCCAGCAGTGAACACCAGGGGGGTTACACAGATACGCAGTATTTT
CASSEHQGGYTDTQYF
>NA|TRBV3-1/TRBV3-2|NA|TRBJ1-1
TGTGCCAGCAGCCATAGCGACAAAGGTGGGTTT
CASSHSDKGGF
>NA|TRBV11-2|once|TRBJ1-2
TGTGCCAGCAGCACTCTGGACAGACAACTCAAAGGCTACACCTTC
CASSTLDRQLKGYTF
>NA|TRBV9|NA|TRBJ1-1
TGTGCCAGCAGCGACACAGGGTTTGGCACTGAAGCTTTCTTT
CASSDTGFGTEAFF
>TRBD1|TRBV27|NA|TRBJ2-5
TGTGCCAGCAGTGGACAGGGGGCCGGGAAGACCCAGTACTTC
CASSGQGAGKTQYF
>NA|TRBV12-3/TRBV12-4|NA|TRBJ1-1
TGTGCCAGCAATAGGGGGAAAGACACTGAAGCTTTCTTT
CASNRGKDTEAFF
>NA|TRBV5-5|NA|TRBJ1-1
TGTGCCAGCAGCTTGGACTTATGGGACACTGAAGCTTTCTTT
CASSLDLWDTEAFF
>NA|TRBV7-3|NA|TRBJ1-2
TGTGCCAGCAGCCCCGACGGGAACTATGGCTACACCTTC
CASSPDGNYGYTF
>NA|TRBV30|NA|TRBJ1-1
TGTGCCTGCGACAGGCGGAACACTGAAGCTTTCTTT
CACDRRNTEAFF
>TRBD1|TRBV6-4|once|TRBJ2-6
TGTGCCGCGACGACAGGGAACTTCTCTGGGGCCAACGTCCTGACTTTC
CAATTGNFSGANVLTF
>TRBD1|TRBV4-1|NA|TRBJ1-1
TGCGCCAGCAGCCAGGGGGAGATCAGGGGGGACACTGAAGCTTTCTTT
CASSQGEIRGDTEAFF
>NA|TRBV10-3|NA|TRBJ1-1
TGTGCCATCAGCGTACGGGACTCCCTAAACACTGAAGCTTTCTTT
CAISVRDSLNTEAFF
>NA|TRBV10-3|NA|TRBJ2-4
TGTGCCATCAGCAACGACAGAGCCAAAAACATTCAGTACTTC
CAISNDRAKNIQYF
>NA|TRBV5-8|NA|TRBJ1-2
TGTGCCAGCAGCTTGACAGGGAATAACTATGGCTACACCTTC
CASSLTGNNYGYTF
>NA|TRBV7-2|NA|TRBJ2-3
TGTGCCAGCAGCTTAGTTGTAGATACGCAGTATTTT
CASSLVVDTQYF
>NA|TRBV19|NA|TRBJ1-6
TGTGCCAGTAGTATCTCACCCTCCGCTCATAATTCACCCCTCCACTTT
CASSISPSAHNSPLHF
>NA|TRBV4-1|NA|TRBJ2-7
TGCGCCAGCAGCCAAGGTACCAGGGGGAGGGAGCAGTACTTC
CASSQGTRGREQYF
>NA|TRBV2|NA|TRBJ2-1
TGTGCCAGCAGTGAGGATTCCTCCTACAATGAGCAGTTCTTC
CASSEDSSYNEQFF
>NA|TRBV6-5|NA|TRBJ1-1
TGTGCCAGCAGTTCCCCCCTGAACACTGAAGCTTTCTTT
CASSSPLNTEAFF